This T cell receptor beta chain was recorded in a study of blood T cell repertoires in COVID-19. In the original processing: From reference gene primer amplification, estimates of nucleated cell counts were derived. Method: immunoSEQ multiplex PCR; TCRdb's copy keeps in-frame clones and lacks some. The V and J calls and the clone size are those of that table, but D and trimming were determined from the DNA. The data show about 120,000 clones, 70% to 90% seen once. Germline V gene sequence: CDR1 SGHKS, CDR2 YYEKEE (reference sequence). The CDR3 runs to 16 residues. Trimming left V 0 bases short and J 7 bases short, with 19 bases between.

The sequence was obtained from a woman aged 45-60 years with active or convalescent COVID-19. The sample consisted of peripheral blood. The V and J genes are TRBV5-5 and TRBJ2-5; D perhaps matches TRBD2 (5 bases). The DNA of the CDR3 is TGTGCCAGCAGCTTGGGAGGACTTTACTCCGGTGGGACCCAGTACTTC. Translation: CASSLGGLYSGGTQYF.